This entry features one T cell receptor beta chain sequence. The antigen is unknown. These data are taken from a study of T-cell memory formation after mild COVID-19. Findings and caveats of the study: The second-wave clones peaking on day 37 were not confirmed as SARS-CoV-2-specific.

The CDR3 spans 12 residues. Looked up from germline, CDR1 is MGHDK and CDR2 is SYGVNS. Trimming cost V 10 bases and J 2 bases, with 10 bases left between them. TCRdb passed the 5' RACE reads through MiXCR, listing each CDR3 protein once. The table includes 300,000 to 350,000 distinct CDR3 sequences, 15% to 20% detected once. Input material: PBMCs or a T cell subset sorted from them (not recorded which). The V and J genes are TRBV25-1 and TRBJ2-3; D is unclear. The source of this sequence is a man between 18 and 35 years old who had mild COVID-19 (a few samples of this study predate the infection). Cell type and time point are not known. CDR3: CATATYTDTQYF. In nucleotides, the CDR3 is TGTGCCACCGCCACCTACACAGATACGCAGTATTTT.